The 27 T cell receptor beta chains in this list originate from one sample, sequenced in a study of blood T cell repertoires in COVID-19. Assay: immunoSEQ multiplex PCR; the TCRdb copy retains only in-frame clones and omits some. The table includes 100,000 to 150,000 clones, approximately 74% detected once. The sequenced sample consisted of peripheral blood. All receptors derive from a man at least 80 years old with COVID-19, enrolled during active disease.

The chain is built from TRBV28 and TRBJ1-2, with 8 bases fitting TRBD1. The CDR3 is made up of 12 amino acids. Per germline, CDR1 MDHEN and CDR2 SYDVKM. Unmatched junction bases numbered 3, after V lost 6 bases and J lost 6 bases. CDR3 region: CASSGQGHGYTF. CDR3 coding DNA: TGTGCCAGCAGCGGACAGGGTCATGGCTACACCTTC.

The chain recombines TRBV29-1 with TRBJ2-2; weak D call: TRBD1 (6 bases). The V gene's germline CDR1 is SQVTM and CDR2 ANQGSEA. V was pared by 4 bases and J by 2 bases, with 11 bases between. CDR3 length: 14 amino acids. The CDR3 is CSVARDTNTGELFF. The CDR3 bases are TGCAGCGTTGCCCGGGACACTAACACCGGGGAGCTGTTTTTT.

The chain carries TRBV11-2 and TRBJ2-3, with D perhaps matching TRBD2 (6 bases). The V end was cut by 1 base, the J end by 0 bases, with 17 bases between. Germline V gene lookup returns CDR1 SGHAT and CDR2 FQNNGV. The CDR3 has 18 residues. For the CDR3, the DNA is TGTGCCAGCAGCTTAGCCCGTGGGAGGTCGAGTAGCACAGATACGCAGTATTTT. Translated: CASSLARGRSSSTDTQYF.

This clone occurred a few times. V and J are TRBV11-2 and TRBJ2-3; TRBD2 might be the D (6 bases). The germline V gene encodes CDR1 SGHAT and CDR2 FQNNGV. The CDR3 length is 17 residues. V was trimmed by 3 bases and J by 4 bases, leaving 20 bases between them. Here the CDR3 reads CASSLQPLPGDADTQYF. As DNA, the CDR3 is TGTGCCAGCAGCTTGCAACCCCTCCCGGGAGACGCAGATACGCAGTATTTT.

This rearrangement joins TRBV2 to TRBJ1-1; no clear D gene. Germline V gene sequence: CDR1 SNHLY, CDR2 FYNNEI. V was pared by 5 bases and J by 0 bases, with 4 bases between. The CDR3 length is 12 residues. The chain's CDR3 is CASSHMNTEAFF. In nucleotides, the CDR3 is TGTGCCAGCAGTCACATGAACACTGAAGCTTTCTTT.

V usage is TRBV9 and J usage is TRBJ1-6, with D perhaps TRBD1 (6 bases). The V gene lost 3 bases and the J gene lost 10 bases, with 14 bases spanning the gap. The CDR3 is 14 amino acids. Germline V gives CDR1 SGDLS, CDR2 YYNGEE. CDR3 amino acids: CASSGDTSFSPLHF. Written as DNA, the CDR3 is TGTGCCAGCAGCGGGGACACCTCCTTCTCACCCCTCCACTTT. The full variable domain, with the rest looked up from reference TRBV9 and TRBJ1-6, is DSGVTQTPKHLITATGQRVTLRCSPRSGDLSVYWYQQSLDQGLQFLIQYYNGEERAKGNILERFSAQQFPDLHSELNLSSLELGDSALYFCASSGDTSFSPLHFGNGTRLTVT.

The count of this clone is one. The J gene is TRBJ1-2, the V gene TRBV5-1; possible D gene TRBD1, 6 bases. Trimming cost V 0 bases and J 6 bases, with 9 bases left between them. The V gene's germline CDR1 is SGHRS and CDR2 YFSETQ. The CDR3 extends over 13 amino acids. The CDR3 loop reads CASSLAQGDGYTF. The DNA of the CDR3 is TGCGCCAGCAGCTTGGCACAGGGCGATGGCTACACCTTC.

CDR3 loop: CASRGWGGSNEQFF. CDR3 DNA sequence: TGTGCCAGCAGGGGTTGGGGGGGTAGCAATGAGCAGTTCTTC. The chain joins TRBV6-5 to TRBJ2-1; 7 bases are a match to TRBD2. The CDR3 spans 14 residues. CDR1 and CDR2 from the germline V gene are MNHEY and SVGAGI. V lost 6 bases to trimming and J lost 6 bases; unmatched junction nucleotides: 8.

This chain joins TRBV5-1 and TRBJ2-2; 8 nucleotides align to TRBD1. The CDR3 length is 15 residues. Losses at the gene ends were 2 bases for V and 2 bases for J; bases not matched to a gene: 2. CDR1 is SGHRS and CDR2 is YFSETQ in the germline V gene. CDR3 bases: TGCGCCAGCAGCTTACCAGGGGGCAACACCGGGGAGCTGTTTTTT. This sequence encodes CASSLPGGNTGELFF. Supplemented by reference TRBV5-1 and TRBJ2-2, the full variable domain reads KAGVTQTPRYLIKTRGQQVTLSCSPISGHRSVSWYQQTPGQGLQFLFEYFSETQRNKGNFPGRFSGRQFSNSRSEMNVSTLELGDSALYLCASSLPGGNTGELFFGEGSRLTVL.

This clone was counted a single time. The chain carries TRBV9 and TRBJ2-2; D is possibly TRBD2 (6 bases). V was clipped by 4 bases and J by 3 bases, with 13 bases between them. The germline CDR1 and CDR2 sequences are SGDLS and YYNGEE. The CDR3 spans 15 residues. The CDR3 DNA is TGTGCCAGCAGCTTAACCGAGCGGGACACCGGGGAGCTGTTTTTT. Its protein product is CASSLTERDTGELFF.

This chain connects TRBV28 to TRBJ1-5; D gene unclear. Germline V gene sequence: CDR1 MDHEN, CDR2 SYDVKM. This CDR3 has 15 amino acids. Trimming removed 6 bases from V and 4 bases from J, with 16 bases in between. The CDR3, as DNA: TGTGCCAGCAGGCTGACTAGTCCCGCTAATCAGCCCCAGCATTTT. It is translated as CASRLTSPANQPQHF.

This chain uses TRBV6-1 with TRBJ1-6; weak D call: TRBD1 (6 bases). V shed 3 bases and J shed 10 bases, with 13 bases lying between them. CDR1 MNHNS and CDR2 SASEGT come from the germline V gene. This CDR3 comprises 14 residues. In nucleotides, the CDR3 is TGTGCCAGCAGTGAGGGGGCGGGCTTCTCACCCCTCCACTTT. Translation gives CASSEGAGFSPLHF.

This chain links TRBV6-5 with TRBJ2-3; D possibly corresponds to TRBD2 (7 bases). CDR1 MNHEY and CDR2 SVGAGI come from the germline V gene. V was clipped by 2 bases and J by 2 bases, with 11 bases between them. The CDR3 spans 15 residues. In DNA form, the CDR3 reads TGTGCCAGCAGTTACCAGGGGACTAACACAGATACGCAGTATTTT. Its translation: CASSYQGTNTDTQYF.

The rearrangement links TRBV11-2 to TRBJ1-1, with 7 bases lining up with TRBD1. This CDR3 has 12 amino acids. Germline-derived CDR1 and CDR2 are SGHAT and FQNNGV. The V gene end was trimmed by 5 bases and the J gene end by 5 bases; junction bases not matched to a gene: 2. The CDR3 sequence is CASSQQGTEAFF. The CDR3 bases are TGTGCCAGCAGCCAACAGGGGACTGAAGCTTTCTTT.

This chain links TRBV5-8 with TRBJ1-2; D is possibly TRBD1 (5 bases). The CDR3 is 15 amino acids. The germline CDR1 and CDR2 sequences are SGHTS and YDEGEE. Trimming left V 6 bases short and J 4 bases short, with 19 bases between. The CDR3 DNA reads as TGTGCCAGCACCCGGCAAGCAGGGTGGACCTATGGCTACACCTTC. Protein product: CASTRQAGWTYGYTF.

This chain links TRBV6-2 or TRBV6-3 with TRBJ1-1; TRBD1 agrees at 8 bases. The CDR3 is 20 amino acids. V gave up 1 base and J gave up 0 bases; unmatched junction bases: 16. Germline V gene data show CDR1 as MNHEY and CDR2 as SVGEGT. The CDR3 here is CASSYYATDRARGLNTEAFF. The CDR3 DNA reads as TGTGCCAGCAGTTACTACGCGACGGACAGGGCCCGGGGGTTGAACACTGAAGCTTTCTTT.

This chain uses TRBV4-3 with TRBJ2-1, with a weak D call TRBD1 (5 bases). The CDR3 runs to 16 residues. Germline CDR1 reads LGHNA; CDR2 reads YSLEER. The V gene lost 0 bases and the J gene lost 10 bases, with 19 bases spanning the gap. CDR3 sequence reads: CASSQEGQYPTGEQFF. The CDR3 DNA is TGCGCCAGCAGCCAAGAGGGGCAGTACCCCACCGGCGAGCAGTTCTTC.

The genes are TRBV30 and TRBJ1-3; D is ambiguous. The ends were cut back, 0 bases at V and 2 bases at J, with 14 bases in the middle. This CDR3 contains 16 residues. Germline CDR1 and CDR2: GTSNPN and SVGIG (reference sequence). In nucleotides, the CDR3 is TGTGCCTGGAGTGTATGGCGCGGGTTCCCTGGAAACACCATATATTTT. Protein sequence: CAWSVWRGFPGNTIYF.

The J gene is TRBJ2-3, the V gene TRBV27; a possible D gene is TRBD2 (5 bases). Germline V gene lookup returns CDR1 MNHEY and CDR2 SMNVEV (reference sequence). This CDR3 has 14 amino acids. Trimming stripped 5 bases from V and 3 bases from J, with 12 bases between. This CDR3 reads CASSPIGLTDTQYF. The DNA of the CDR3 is TGTGCCAGCAGTCCCATCGGACTTACAGATACGCAGTATTTT.

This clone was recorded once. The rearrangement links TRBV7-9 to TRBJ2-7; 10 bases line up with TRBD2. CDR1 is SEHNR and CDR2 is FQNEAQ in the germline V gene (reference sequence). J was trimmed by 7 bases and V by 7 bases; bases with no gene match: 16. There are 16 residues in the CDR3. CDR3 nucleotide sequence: TGTGCCAGCACTCCAGGGGCTAGCGGGAGCCTTGAAGAGCAGTACTTC. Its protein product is CASTPGASGSLEEQYF.

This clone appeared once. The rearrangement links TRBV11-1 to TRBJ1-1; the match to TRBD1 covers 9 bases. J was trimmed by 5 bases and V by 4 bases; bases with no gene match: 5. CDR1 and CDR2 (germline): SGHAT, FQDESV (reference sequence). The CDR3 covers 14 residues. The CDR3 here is CASSWGQGATEAFF. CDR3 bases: TGTGCCAGCAGCTGGGGACAGGGAGCGACTGAAGCTTTCTTT.

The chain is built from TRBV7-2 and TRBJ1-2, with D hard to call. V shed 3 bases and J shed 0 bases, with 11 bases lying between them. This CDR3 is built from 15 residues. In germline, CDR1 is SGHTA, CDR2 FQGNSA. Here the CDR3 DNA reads TGTGCCAGCAGCTTTGGTGCGGGGACTAACTATGGCTACACCTTC. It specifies CASSFGAGTNYGYTF.

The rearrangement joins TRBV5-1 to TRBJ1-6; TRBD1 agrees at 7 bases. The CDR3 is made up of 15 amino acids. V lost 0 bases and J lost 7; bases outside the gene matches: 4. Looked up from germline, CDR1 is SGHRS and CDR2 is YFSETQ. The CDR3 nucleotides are TGCGCCAGCAGCTTGGCCGGGACAGAAAATTCACCCCTCCACTTT. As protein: CASSLAGTENSPLHF.

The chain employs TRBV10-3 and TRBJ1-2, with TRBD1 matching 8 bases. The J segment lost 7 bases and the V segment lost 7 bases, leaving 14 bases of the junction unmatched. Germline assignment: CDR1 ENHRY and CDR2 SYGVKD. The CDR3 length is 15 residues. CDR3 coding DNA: TGTGCCATCAACGGACAGGGTGAAATCTCTGGTGGCTACACCTTC. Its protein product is CAINGQGEISGGYTF.

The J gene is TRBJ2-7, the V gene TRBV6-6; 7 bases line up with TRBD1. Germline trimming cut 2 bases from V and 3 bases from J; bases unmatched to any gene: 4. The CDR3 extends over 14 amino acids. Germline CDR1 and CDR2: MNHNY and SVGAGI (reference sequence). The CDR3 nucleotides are TGTGCCAGCAGTTACGGCGCAGGGGGCTACGAGCAGTACTTC. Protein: CASSYGAGGYEQYF.

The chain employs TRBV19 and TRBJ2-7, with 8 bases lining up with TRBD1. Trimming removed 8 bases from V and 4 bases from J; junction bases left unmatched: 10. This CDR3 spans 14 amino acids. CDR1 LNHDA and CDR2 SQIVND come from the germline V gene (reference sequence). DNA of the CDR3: TGTGCCAGTTCCCACTCAGGGGGCCAATACGAGCAGTACTTC. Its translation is CASSHSGGQYEQYF.

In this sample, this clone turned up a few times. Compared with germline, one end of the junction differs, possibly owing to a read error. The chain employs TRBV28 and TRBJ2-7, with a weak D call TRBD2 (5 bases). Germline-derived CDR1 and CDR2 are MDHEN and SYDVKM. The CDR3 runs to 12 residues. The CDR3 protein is CASSPNPGVEIF. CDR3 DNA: TGTGCCAGCAGTCCCAACCCCGGGGTCGAGATATTC.